This is a list of T cell receptor beta chains from one sample in a study of blood T cell repertoires in COVID-19. TCRdb's table, derived via immunoSEQ multiplex PCR, lists solely in-frame clones and lacks some. The sample has some 61,000 clones, 86% seen once; the top ten hold 7% to 8.5%. Sequences were obtained from peripheral blood. The receptors originated from a man under 40 with acute or convalescent COVID-19. CDR3s include the opening cysteine and the closing phenylalanine or tryptophan. D genes are given only for firm matches. Size values are once, few and many counts, or a class for expanded clones, and some rows have none.

TRBV10-1	TRBJ2-3	-	-	CASPGDPSTDTQYF	TGCGCCAGCCCGGGAGACCCGAGCACAGATACGCAGTATTTT
TRBV10-1	TRBJ2-1	-	-	CASSESFGEQFF	TGCGCCAGCAGTGAGAGCTTTGGTGAGCAGTTCTTC
TRBV6-4	TRBJ1-5	-	-	CASSMYPIGRGSQPQHF	TGTGCCAGCAGTATGTATCCGATTGGCAGGGGATCTCAGCCCCAGCATTTT
TRBV4-1	TRBJ2-1	TRBD2	-	CASSLFSPSGGYNEQFF	TGCGCCAGCAGCCTCTTCTCCCCTAGCGGGGGGTACAATGAGCAGTTCTTC
TRBV28	TRBJ2-7	TRBD1	-	CASRFTGGSGEQYF	TGTGCCAGCAGGTTCACAGGGGGGTCGGGCGAGCAGTACTTC
TRBV25-1	TRBJ2-7	-	-	CANMDRGKSYEQYF	TGTGCCAACATGGACCGGGGGAAGTCCTACGAGCAGTACTTC
TRBV30	TRBJ1-1	-	-	CAWSGSSGQQNTEAFF	TGTGCCTGGAGTGGATCCTCCGGACAGCAAAACACTGAAGCTTTCTTT
TRBV3-1/TRBV3-2	TRBJ1-3	-	-	CASIQGSSGNTIYF	TGTGCCAGCATTCAAGGGAGCTCTGGAAACACCATATATTTT
TRBV10-2	TRBJ1-2	-	once	CASGGWGYGYTF	TGCGCCAGCGGGGGGTGGGGCTATGGCTACACCTTC
TRBV29-1	TRBJ2-1	-	-	CSVLVRANEQFF	TGCAGCGTTTTAGTCAGGGCCAATGAGCAGTTCTTC
TRBV6-4	TRBJ2-1	-	-	CASSDSPLNEQFF	TGTGCCAGCAGTGACTCCCCCCTGAATGAGCAGTTCTTC
TRBV3-1/TRBV3-2	TRBJ2-7	TRBD2	-	CASSQAGTSNPEQYF	TGTGCCAGCAGCCAAGCCGGGACTAGTAATCCCGAGCAGTACTTC
TRBV5-1	TRBJ2-7	TRBD1	-	CASSASQGYEQYF	TGCGCCAGCAGCGCGTCACAGGGGTACGAGCAGTACTTC
TRBV27	TRBJ2-6	-	-	CASRNRLSGANVLTF	TGTGCCAGCAGGAACCGACTCTCTGGGGCCAACGTCCTGACTTTC
TRBV5-1	TRBJ2-1	TRBD1	-	CASSLGDRARQFF	TGCGCCAGCAGCCTGGGGGACAGGGCTCGGCAGTTCTTC
TRBV29-1	TRBJ1-3	-	-	CSVAVGGGGNTIYF	TGCAGCGTGGCCGTGGGGGGAGGCGGAAACACCATATATTTT
TRBV24-1	TRBJ2-3	TRBD2	-	CATSASGSITDTQYF	TGTGCCACCAGTGCTAGCGGGAGCATTACAGATACGCAGTATTTT
TRBV14	TRBJ1-2	-	-	CASSPQQNYGYTF	TGTGCCAGCTCTCCACAGCAAAACTATGGCTACACCTTC
TRBV9	TRBJ2-1	TRBD2	-	CASSASLAGVNEQFF	TGTGCCAGCAGCGCGTCCCTAGCGGGAGTCAATGAGCAGTTCTTC
TRBV11-2	TRBJ2-7	TRBD2	-	CASRPPGLGTQQQYF	TGTGCCAGCAGGCCCCCGGGACTAGGAACCCAACAGCAGTACTTC
TRBV7-9	TRBJ1-4	TRBD1	-	CASSSVNRGALNEKLFF	TGTGCCAGCAGCTCAGTGAACAGGGGCGCCCTTAATGAAAAACTGTTTTTT
TRBV7-9	TRBJ1-4	-	-	CASSRGAATNEKLFF	TGTGCCAGCAGCCGGGGGGCTGCAACTAATGAAAAACTGTTTTTT
TRBV7-9	TRBJ2-5	-	-	CASSYEGEETQYF	TGTGCCAGCAGCTATGAGGGGGAAGAGACCCAGTACTTC
TRBV4-3	TRBJ2-1	-	-	CASSQDYRVNEQFF	TGCGCCAGCAGCCAAGATTACAGGGTCAATGAGCAGTTCTTC
TRBV28	TRBJ2-2	TRBD2	-	CASSQLAGGWPGELFF	TGTGCCAGCAGTCAACTAGCGGGAGGGTGGCCCGGGGAGCTGTTTTTT
TRBV5-4	TRBJ1-3	-	-	CASSLQGSGNTIYF	TGTGCCAGCAGCCTACAGGGTTCTGGAAACACCATATATTTT
TRBV30	TRBJ2-3	TRBD2	-	CAWSGGRAPGTDTQYF	TGTGCCTGGAGTGGGGGGAGGGCCCCAGGGACAGATACGCAGTATTTT
TRBV19	TRBJ1-6	-	-	CASSSGARTNSPLHF	TGTGCCAGTAGTAGCGGGGCAAGAACAAATTCACCCCTCCACTTT
TRBV5-1	TRBJ2-5	TRBD1	-	CASSWSTGGETQYF	TGCGCCAGCAGCTGGTCGACAGGGGGAGAGACCCAGTACTTC
TRBV11-2	TRBJ2-3	-	-	CASSFRLAGADTQYF	TGTGCCAGCAGCTTCCGCCTAGCTGGGGCAGATACGCAGTATTTT
TRBV18	TRBJ2-7	TRBD1	-	CASSQTGVGDEQYF	TGTGCCAGCTCACAGACAGGGGTAGGAGACGAGCAGTACTTC
TRBV28	TRBJ2-7	TRBD2	-	CASSQREKQYF	TGTGCCAGCAGTCAGCGGGAGAAGCAGTACTTC
TRBV3-1/TRBV3-2	TRBJ2-7	-	-	CASSLTRAYEQYF	TGTGCCAGCAGTCTTACGCGGGCCTACGAGCAGTACTTC
TRBV14	TRBJ2-1	-	-	CASSRRNEQFF	TGTGCCAGCAGCCGCCGGAATGAGCAGTTCTTC
TRBV10-3	TRBJ2-7	-	few	CAISESATSMTPGEQYF	TGTGCCATCAGTGAGAGTGCAACCTCGATGACGCCGGGCGAGCAGTACTTC